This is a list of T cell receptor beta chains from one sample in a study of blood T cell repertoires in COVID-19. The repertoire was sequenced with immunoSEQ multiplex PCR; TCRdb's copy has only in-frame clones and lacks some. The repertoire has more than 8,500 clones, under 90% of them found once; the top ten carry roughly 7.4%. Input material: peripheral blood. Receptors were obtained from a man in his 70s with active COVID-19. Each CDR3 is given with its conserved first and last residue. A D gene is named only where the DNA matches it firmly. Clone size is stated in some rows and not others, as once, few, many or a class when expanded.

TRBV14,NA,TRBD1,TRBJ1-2,CASSGPRGANYGYTF,TGTGCCAGCAGCGGCCCCAGGGGGGCTAACTATGGCTACACCTTC
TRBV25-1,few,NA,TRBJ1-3,CASSEERTGNTIYF,TGTGCCAGCAGTGAGGAGAGGACTGGAAACACCATATATTTT
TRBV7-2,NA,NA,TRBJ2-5,CASSPGLHVLETQYF,TGTGCCAGCAGCCCAGGGTTACACGTTCTGGAGACCCAGTACTTC
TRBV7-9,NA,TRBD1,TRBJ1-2,CASSLAGQGVGNYGYTF,TGTGCCAGCAGCTTAGCGGGACAGGGTGTCGGTAACTATGGCTACACCTTC
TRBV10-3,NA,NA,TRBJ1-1,CATGAPSNTEAFF,TGTGCCACCGGAGCTCCTTCGAACACTGAAGCTTTCTTT
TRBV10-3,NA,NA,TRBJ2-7,CAISEVVYEQYF,TGTGCCATCAGTGAGGTTGTATACGAGCAGTACTTC
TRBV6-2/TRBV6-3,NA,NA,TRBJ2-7,CASSYIRYEQYF,TGTGCCAGCAGTTACATTCGCTACGAGCAGTACTTC
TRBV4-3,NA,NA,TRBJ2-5,CASSPQGGTIDQETQYF,TGCGCCAGCAGCCCTCAGGGCGGCACTATAGACCAAGAGACCCAGTACTTC
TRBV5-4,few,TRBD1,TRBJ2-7,CASSFPGTGSYEQYF,TGTGCCAGCAGCTTCCCCGGGACAGGGTCCTACGAGCAGTACTTC
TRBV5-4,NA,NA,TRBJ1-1,CASSDRVQNTEAFF,TGTGCCAGCAGCGACCGGGTACAGAACACTGAAGCTTTCTTT
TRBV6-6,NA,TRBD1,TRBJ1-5,CASSRDRGKHQPQHF,TGTGCCAGCAGCAGGGACAGGGGAAAACATCAGCCCCAGCATTTT
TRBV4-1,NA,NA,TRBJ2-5,CASSPNRDETQYF,TGCGCCAGCAGCCCCAACAGGGACGAGACCCAGTACTTC
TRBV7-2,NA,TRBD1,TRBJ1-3,CASGQGVGNTIYF,TGTGCCAGCGGGCAGGGGGTAGGAAACACCATATATTTT
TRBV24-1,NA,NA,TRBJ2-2,CATKQGRAGELFF,TGTGCCACCAAACAGGGTCGAGCCGGGGAGCTGTTTTTT
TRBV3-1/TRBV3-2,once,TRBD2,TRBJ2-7,CASSQDRLAGLGLSYEQYF,TGTGCCAGCAGCCAAGATCGACTAGCGGGATTAGGACTGTCCTACGAGCAGTACTTC
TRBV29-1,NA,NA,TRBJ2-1,CSVKLGGLAGEQFF,TGCAGCGTTAAGCTGGGGGGACTCGCGGGGGAGCAGTTCTTC
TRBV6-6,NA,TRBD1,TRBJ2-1,CASTFQGAVINEQFF,TGTGCCAGCACCTTCCAGGGGGCAGTTATAAATGAGCAGTTCTTC
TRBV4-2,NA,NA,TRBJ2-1,CASSLNIAGASEQFF,TGTGCCAGCAGCCTAAACATTGCGGGTGCCTCTGAGCAGTTCTTC
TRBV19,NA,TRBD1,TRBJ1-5,CASSILTFTGTGVNSNQPQHF,TGTGCCAGTAGTATCCTTACATTTACTGGGACAGGGGTTAATAGCAATCAGCCCCAGCATTTT
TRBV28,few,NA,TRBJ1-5,CASTPGGHLNQPQHF,TGTGCCAGCACCCCGGGGGGACACTTGAATCAGCCCCAGCATTTT
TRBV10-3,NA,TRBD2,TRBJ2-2,CAISGRISGKESGELFF,TGTGCCATCAGTGGAAGAATAAGCGGGAAGGAAAGCGGGGAGCTGTTTTTT
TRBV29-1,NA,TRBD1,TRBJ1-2,CSETTGYDGYTF,TGCAGCGAGACGACAGGGTATGATGGCTACACCTTC
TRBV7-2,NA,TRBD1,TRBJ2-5,CASSLARGQGTQYF,TGTGCCAGCAGCTTAGCGAGGGGGCAGGGGACCCAGTACTTC
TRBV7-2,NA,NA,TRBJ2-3,CASSLYPSVGDTQYF,TGTGCCAGCAGCTTATACCCCAGCGTGGGAGATACGCAGTATTTT
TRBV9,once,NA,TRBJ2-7,CASSVDGITSYEQYF,TGTGCCAGCAGCGTAGACGGGATAACCTCCTACGAGCAGTACTTC
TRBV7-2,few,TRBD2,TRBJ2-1,CASSLASRGRKGNEQFF,TGTGCCAGCAGCTTAGCGTCCCGCGGGAGAAAGGGTAATGAGCAGTTCTTC
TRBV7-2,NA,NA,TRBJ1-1,CASSLTKGIAEAFF,TGTGCCAGCAGCCTAACCAAGGGGATTGCTGAAGCTTTCTTT
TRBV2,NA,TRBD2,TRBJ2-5,CASSDRGGRVQETQYF,TGTGCCAGCAGTGACCGTGGCGGGAGGGTCCAAGAGACCCAGTACTTC
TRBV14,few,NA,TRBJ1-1,CASSPNRARGGTEAFF,TGTGCCAGCAGCCCCAATAGGGCTAGGGGAGGCACTGAAGCTTTCTTT
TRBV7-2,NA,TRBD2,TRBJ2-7,CASSYDSGLLSYEQYF,TGTGCCAGCAGCTACGATAGCGGGCTGCTCTCCTACGAGCAGTACTTC
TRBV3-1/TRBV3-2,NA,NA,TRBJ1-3,CASAPLTGNTIYF,TGTGCCAGCGCCCCCCTAACTGGAAACACCATATATTTT
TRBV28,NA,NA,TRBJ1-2,CASSLPNDGFYGYTF,TGTGCCAGCAGCCTACCCAACGACGGGTTCTATGGCTACACCTTC
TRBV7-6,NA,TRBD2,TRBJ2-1,CASSFLAGGTSSYNEQFF,TGTGCCAGCAGCTTTCTAGCGGGAGGGACTAGCTCCTACAATGAGCAGTTCTTC
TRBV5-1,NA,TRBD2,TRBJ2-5,CASRLAGGQETQYF,TGCGCCAGCAGACTAGCGGGAGGGCAAGAGACCCAGTACTTC
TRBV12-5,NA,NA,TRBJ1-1,CASGLDSPLGGYTEAFF,TGTGCTAGTGGTTTGGATTCCCCTTTGGGGGGATACACTGAAGCTTTCTTT
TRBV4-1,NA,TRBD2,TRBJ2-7,CASSQDPPFSGRARYEQYF,TGCGCCAGCAGCCAAGACCCCCCATTTAGCGGGAGGGCACGGTACGAGCAGTACTTC
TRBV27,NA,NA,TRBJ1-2,CASSRQAGVNYGYTF,TGTGCCAGCAGCAGGCAAGCAGGGGTTAACTATGGCTACACCTTC
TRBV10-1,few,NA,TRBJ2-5,CASSEVLGETQYF,TGCGCCAGCAGTGAGGTCCTAGGAGAGACCCAGTACTTC
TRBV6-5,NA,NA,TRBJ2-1,CASRGTSRQGQFF,TGTGCCAGCAGGGGAACTAGCAGACAGGGGCAGTTCTTC
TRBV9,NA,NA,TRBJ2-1,CASSLTTGYNEQFF,TGTGCCAGCAGCCTAACGACCGGGTACAATGAGCAGTTCTTC
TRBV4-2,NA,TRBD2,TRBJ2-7,CASSQDLAGGYEQYF,TGTGCCAGCAGCCAAGATCTAGCGGGAGGGTACGAGCAGTACTTC
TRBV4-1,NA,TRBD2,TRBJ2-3,CASSQDGTGGGTDTQYF,TGCGCCAGCAGCCAAGACGGAACGGGAGGGGGGACAGATACGCAGTATTTT
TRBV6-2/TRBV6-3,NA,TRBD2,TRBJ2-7,CASSYSMASGSRYEQYF,TGTGCCAGCAGTTACTCGATGGCTAGCGGGTCCCGCTACGAGCAGTACTTC
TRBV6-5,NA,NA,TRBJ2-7,CASNRDTHYEQYF,TGTGCCAGTAACCGGGACACCCACTACGAGCAGTACTTC
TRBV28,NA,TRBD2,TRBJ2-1,CASRPPAGGPFGWDNEQFF,TGTGCCAGCAGGCCCCCAGCGGGAGGGCCTTTCGGCTGGGACAATGAGCAGTTCTTC